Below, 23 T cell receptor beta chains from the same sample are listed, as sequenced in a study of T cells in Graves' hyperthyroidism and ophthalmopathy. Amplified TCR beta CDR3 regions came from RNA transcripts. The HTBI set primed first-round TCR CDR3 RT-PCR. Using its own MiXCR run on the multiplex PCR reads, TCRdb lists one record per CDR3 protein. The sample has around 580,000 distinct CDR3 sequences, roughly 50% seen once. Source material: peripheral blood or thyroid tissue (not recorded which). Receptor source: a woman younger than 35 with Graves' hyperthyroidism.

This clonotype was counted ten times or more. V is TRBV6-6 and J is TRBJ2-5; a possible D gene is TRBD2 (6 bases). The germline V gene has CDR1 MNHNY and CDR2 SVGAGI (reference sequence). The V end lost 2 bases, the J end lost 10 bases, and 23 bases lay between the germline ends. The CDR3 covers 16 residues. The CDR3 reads CASSYRRDDPDRDQYF. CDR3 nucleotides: TGTGCCAGCAGTTACCGGCGGGACGACCCTGATCGGGACCAGTACTTC.

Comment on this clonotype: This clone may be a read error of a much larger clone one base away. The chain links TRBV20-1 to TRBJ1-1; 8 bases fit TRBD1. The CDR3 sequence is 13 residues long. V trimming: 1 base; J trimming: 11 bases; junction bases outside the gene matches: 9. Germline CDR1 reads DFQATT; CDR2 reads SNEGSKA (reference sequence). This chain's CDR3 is CSARAKTGARAFF. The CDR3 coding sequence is TGCAGTGCTAGAGCAAAGACAGGGGCCAGGGCTTTCTTT.

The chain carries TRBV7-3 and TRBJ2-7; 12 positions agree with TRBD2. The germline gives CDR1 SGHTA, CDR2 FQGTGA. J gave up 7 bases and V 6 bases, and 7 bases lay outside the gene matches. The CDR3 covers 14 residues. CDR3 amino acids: CASSQTSGSHEQYF. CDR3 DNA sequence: TGTGCCAGCAGTCAGACTAGCGGGAGCCATGAGCAGTACTTC.

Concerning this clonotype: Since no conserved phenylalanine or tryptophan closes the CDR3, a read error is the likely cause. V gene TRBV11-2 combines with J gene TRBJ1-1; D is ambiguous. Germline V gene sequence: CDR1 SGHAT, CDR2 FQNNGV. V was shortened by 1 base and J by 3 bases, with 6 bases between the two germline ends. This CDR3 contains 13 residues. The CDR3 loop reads CASSLAGDTEAFL. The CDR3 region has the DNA TGTGCCAGCAGCTTAGCGGGAGACACTGAAGCTTTCCTT.

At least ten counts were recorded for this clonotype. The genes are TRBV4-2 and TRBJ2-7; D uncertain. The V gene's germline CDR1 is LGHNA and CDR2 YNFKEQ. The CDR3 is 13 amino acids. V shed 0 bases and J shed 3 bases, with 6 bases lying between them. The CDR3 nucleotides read TGTGCCAGCAGCCAAGAGCGAAACTACGAGCAGTACTTC. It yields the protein CASSQERNYEQYF.

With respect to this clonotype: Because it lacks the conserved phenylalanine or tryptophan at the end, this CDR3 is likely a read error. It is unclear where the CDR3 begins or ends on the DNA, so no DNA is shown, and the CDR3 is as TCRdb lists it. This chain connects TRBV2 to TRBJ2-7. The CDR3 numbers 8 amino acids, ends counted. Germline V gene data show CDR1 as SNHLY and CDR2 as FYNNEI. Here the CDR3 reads CASRNENS.

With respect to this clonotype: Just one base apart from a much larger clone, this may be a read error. CDR3 region: CASSYVGEGNRPQHF. The CDR3 DNA reads TGTGCCAGCAGTTACGTAGGAGAGGGCAATCGGCCCCAGCATTTT. The gene calls are TRBV6-1 and TRBJ1-5; no firm D call. The CDR3 is made up of 15 amino acids. Germline assignment: CDR1 MNHNS and CDR2 SASEGT.

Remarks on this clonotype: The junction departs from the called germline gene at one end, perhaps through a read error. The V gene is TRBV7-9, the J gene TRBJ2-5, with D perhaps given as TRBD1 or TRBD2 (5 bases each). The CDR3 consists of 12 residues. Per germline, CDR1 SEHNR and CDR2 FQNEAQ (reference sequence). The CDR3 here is CAGSPGGETQYF. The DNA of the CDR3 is TGTGCCGGCAGCCCTGGGGGAGAGACCCAGTACTTC.

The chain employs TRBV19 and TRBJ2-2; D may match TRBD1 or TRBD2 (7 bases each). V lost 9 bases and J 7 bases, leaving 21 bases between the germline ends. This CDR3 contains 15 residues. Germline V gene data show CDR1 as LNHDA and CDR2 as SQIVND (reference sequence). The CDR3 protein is CASQIAQGGVGELFF. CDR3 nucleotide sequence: TGTGCCAGCCAAATCGCCCAGGGGGGGGTCGGGGAGCTGTTTTTT.

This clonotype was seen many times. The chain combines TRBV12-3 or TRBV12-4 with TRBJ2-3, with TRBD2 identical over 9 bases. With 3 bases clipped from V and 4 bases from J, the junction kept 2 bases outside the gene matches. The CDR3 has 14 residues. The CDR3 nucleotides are TGTGCCAGCAGTTTGGCGGGAGGGGCAGATACGCAGTATTTT. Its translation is CASSLAGGADTQYF.

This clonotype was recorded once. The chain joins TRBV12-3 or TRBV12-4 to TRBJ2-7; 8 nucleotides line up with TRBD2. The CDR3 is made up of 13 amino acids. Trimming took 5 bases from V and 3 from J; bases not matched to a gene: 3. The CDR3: CASSASGFYEQYF. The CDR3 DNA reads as TGTGCCAGCAGTGCTAGCGGGTTCTACGAGCAGTACTTC.

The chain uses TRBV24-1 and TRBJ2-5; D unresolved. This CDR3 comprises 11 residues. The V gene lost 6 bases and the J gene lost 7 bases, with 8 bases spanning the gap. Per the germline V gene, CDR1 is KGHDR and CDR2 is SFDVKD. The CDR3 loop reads CATSQARTQYF. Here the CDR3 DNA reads TGTGCCACCAGTCAGGCGAGGACCCAGTACTTC.

CDR3 DNA sequence: TGTGCCAGTAGTCCCGGTGATAGCCACCAAGCGGGCAGAGAGACCCAGTACTTC. It translates to CASSPGDSHQAGRETQYF. The rearrangement joins TRBV19 to TRBJ2-5; D might be TRBD2 (6 bases). Deletions cut 5 bases from V and 4 bases from J, with 26 bases between. Germline V lookup: CDR1 LNHDA, CDR2 SQIVND (reference sequence). CDR3 length: 18 amino acids.

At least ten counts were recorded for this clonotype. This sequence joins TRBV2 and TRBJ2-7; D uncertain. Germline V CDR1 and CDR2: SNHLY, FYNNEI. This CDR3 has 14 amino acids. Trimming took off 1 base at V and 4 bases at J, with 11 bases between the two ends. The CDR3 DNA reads TGTGCCAGCAGTGAAGAGATCCCAAGGTACGAGCAGTACTTC. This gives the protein CASSEEIPRYEQYF.

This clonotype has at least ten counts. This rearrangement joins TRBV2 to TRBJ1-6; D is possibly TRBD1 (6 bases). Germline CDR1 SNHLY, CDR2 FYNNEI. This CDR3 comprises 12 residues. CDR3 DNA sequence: TGTGTACAGGGAAGGGTCGATTCACCCCTCCACTTT. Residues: CVQGRVDSPLHF.

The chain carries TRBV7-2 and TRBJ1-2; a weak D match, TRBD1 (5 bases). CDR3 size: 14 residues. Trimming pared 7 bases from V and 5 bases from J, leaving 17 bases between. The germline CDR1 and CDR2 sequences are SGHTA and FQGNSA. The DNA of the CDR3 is TGTGCCAGCACCATTCCGACAGAGGGGTATGGCTACACCTTC. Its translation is CASTIPTEGYGYTF.

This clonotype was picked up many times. This CDR3 reads CASSDIGRAQETQYF. CDR3 coding DNA: TGTGCCAGCAGCGACATTGGCAGGGCCCAAGAGACCCAGTACTTC. The chain uses TRBV5-6 and TRBJ2-5, with a possible D match to TRBD1 (5 bases). The germline CDR1 and CDR2 sequences are SGHDT and YYEEEE. Trimming stripped 4 bases from V and 1 base from J, with 14 bases between. The CDR3 consists of 15 residues.

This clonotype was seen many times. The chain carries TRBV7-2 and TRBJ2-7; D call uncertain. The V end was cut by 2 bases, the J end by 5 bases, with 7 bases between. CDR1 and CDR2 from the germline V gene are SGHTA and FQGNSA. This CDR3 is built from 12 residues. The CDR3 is CASSLSPDEQYF. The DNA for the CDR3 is TGTGCCAGCAGCTTATCCCCCGACGAGCAGTACTTC.

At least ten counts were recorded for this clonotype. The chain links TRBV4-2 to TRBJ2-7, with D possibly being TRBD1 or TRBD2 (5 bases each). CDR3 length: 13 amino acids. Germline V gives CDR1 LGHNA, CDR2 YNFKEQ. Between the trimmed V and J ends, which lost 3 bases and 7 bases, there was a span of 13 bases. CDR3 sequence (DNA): TGTGCCAGCAGCCAGGTCGGGACGGGGGAGCAGTACTTC. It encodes CASSQVGTGEQYF.

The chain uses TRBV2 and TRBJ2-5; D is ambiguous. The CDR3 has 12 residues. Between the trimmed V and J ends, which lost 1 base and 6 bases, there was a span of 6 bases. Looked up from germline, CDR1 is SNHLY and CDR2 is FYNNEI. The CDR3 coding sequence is TGTGCCAGCAGTGAAGTAGGGAAGACCCAGTACTTC. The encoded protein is CASSEVGKTQYF.

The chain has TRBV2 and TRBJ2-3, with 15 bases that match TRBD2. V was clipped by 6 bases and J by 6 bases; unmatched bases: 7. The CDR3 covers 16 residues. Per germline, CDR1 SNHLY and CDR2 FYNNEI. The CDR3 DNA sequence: TGTGCCAGCAGCCAGGGACTAGCGGGAGGAGGCGATACGCAGTATTTT. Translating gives CASSQGLAGGGDTQYF. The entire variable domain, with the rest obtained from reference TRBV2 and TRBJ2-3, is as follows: EPEVTQTPSHQVTQMGQEVILRCVPISNHLYFYWYRQILGQKVEFLVSFYNNEISEKSEIFDDQFSVERPDGSNFTLKIRSTKLEDSAMYFCASSQGLAGGGDTQYFGPGTRLTVL.

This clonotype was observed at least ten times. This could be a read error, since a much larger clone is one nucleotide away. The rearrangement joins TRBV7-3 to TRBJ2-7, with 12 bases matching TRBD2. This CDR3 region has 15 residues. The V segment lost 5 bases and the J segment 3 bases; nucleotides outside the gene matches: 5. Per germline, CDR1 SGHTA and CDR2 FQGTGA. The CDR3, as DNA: TGTGCCAGCAGCATGACTAGCGGGGGTAGCTACGAGCAGTACTTC. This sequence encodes CASSMTSGGSYEQYF.

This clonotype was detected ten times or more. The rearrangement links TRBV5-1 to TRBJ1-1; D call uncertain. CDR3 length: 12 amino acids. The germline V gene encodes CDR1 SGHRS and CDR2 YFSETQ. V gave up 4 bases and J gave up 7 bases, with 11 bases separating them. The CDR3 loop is CASSLEGFEAFF. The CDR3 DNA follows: TGCGCCAGCAGCCTCGAGGGATTTGAAGCTTTCTTT.